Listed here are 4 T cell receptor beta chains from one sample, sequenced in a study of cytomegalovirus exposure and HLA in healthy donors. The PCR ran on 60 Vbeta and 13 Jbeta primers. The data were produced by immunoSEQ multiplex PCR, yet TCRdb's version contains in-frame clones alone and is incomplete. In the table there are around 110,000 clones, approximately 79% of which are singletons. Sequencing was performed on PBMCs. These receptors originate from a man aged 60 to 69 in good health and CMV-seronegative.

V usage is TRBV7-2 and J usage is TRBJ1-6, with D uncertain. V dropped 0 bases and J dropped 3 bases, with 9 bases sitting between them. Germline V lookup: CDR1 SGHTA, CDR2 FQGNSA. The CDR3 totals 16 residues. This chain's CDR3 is CASSLAVEIYNSPLHF. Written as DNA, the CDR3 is TGTGCCAGCAGCTTAGCTGTGGAGATCTATAATTCACCCCTCCACTTT.

This CDR3 is CASTKSGGRGEQFF. CDR3 DNA: TGTGCCAGCACCAAAAGCGGGGGTAGGGGTGAGCAGTTCTTC. The rearrangement links TRBV27 to TRBJ2-1; 8 nucleotides align to TRBD2. This CDR3 has 14 amino acids. V was pared by 7 bases and J by 9 bases, with 11 bases of the junction left unmatched. In germline, CDR1 is MNHEY, CDR2 SMNVEV (reference sequence).

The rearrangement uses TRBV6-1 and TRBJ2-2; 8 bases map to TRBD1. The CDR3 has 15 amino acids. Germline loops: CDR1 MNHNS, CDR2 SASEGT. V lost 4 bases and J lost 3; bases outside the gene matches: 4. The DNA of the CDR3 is TGTGCCAGCAGTGGACAGGGGTCGCACACCGGGGAGCTGTTTTTT. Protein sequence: CASSGQGSHTGELFF.

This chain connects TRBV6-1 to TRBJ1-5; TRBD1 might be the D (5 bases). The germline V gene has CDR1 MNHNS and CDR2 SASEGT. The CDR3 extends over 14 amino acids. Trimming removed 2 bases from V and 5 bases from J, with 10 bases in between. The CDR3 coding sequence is TGTGCCAGCAGTGAAAGGTGGGACTATCAGCCCCAGCATTTT. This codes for CASSERWDYQPQHF.